These 27 T cell receptor beta chains were sequenced from one sample in a study of STAT5B mutations in CD4+ large granular lymphocyte leukemia. Profiled with immunoSEQ multiplex PCR; TCRdb holds only in-frame clones, not every one. Of about 23,000 clones listed, 79% were seen once; the top ten hold approximately 0.4%. Sequenced sample: CD4+ T cells from blood buffy coats. These TCRs come from a human donor in good health.

Regarding this clone: The same CDR3 is also encoded by other DNA sequences in this sample. CDR3 coding DNA: TGTGCCAGCAGTTTGGGAGGTGGACAGCCCCAGCATTTT. Encoded protein: CASSLGGGQPQHF. The chain recombines TRBV27 with TRBJ1-5; D is ambiguous. CDR1 is MNHEY and CDR2 is SMNVEV in the germline V gene (reference sequence). This CDR3 is 13 amino acids long. V was cut by 3 bases and J by 7 bases, with 10 bases left in between.

This chain links TRBV5-5 with TRBJ1-2; D is ambiguous. CDR3 length: 14 residues. Looked up from germline, CDR1 is SGHKS and CDR2 is YYEKEE (reference sequence). V lost 0 bases and J 3 bases, leaving 9 bases between the germline ends. The CDR3 loop reads CASSLGDFDYGYTF. In DNA, the CDR3 is TGTGCCAGCAGCTTGGGGGATTTCGACTATGGCTACACCTTC.

V and J are TRBV9 and TRBJ2-1, with 8 bases lining up with TRBD2. CDR1 SGDLS and CDR2 YYNGEE come from the germline V gene. The CDR3 sequence is 15 residues long. The J segment lost 2 bases and the V segment lost 5 bases, leaving 6 bases of the junction unmatched. The CDR3 DNA sequence: TGTGCCAGCAGGGCACCGGGACTAGCCTACAATGAGCAGTTCTTC. Translation gives CASRAPGLAYNEQFF.

This chain links TRBV2 with TRBJ2-7, with D unclear. This CDR3 has 13 residues. V lost 8 bases, J lost 3 bases, and 14 bases lay in between. Germline loops: CDR1 SNHLY, CDR2 FYNNEI. DNA for the CDR3: TGTGCCAGCGATGGCGGCTCAGACTACGAGCAGTACTTC. Protein sequence: CASDGGSDYEQYF.

The V gene is TRBV4-2, the J gene TRBJ1-5, with D perhaps matching TRBD1 (6 bases). Between the trimmed V and J ends, which lost 2 bases and 5 bases, there was a span of 13 bases. Germline assignment: CDR1 LGHNA and CDR2 YNFKEQ. CDR3 length: 15 residues. CDR3 nucleotides: TGTGCCAGCAGCCAAAAGGGGGACCTCTATCAGCCCCAGCATTTT. Translated, it gives CASSQKGDLYQPQHF.

This clone appeared once. V is TRBV6-1 and J is TRBJ2-5; 7 nucleotides agree with TRBD1. The CDR3 runs to 14 residues. The germline V gene has CDR1 MNHNS and CDR2 SASEGT. Trimming took 7 bases from V and 6 from J; bases not matched to a gene: 11. This CDR3 is CASTPGGDLKTQYF. The DNA of the CDR3 is TGTGCCAGCACCCCAGGGGGAGACTTGAAGACCCAGTACTTC.

The V gene is TRBV27, the J gene TRBJ2-7, with 10 bases matching TRBD2. V was pared by 6 bases and J by 3 bases, with 2 bases of the junction left unmatched. Germline CDR1 MNHEY, CDR2 SMNVEV (reference sequence). This CDR3 is built from 13 residues. The chain's CDR3 is CASRGLANYEQYF. CDR3 DNA sequence: TGTGCCAGCAGGGGACTAGCGAACTACGAGCAGTACTTC.

The CDR3 sequence: CATTIGLSIYEQYF. CDR3 DNA sequence: TGTGCCACCACGATCGGGTTATCCATCTACGAGCAGTACTTC. The chain has TRBV10-3 and TRBJ2-7; D not certain. V lost 10 bases, J lost 3 bases, and 19 bases lay in between. CDR3 length: 14 amino acids. Germline CDR1 and CDR2: ENHRY and SYGVKD.

The chain uses TRBV6-4 and TRBJ2-2; 7 nucleotides match TRBD2. CDR3 length equals 16 residues. The V gene's germline CDR1 is MRHNA and CDR2 SNTAGT. Germline trimming cut 5 bases from V and 3 bases from J; bases unmatched to any gene: 9. The CDR3 sequence: CASSRIAGADTGELFF. DNA for the CDR3: TGTGCCAGCAGTCGGATAGCGGGTGCGGACACCGGGGAGCTGTTTTTT.

This clone was seen just once. Here the CDR3 reads CASSPRQGASFTEAFF. The CDR3 DNA sequence: TGTGCCAGCTCACCGAGACAGGGGGCCTCGTTTACTGAAGCTTTCTTT. The rearrangement uses TRBV18 and TRBJ1-1; 10 bases map to TRBD1. V was clipped by 3 bases and J by 5 bases; unmatched bases: 9. The length of the CDR3 is 16 residues. Germline V gene lookup returns CDR1 KGHSH and CDR2 LQKENI.

In this sample, this clone turned up a few times. The CDR3 sequence: CASSQGPGVGNEQFF. The DNA of the CDR3 is TGTGCCAGCAGTCAGGGGCCGGGAGTGGGGAATGAGCAGTTCTTC. V is TRBV6-1 and J is TRBJ2-1; the D call may be TRBD1 or TRBD2 (6 bases each). The V end was cut by 5 bases, the J end by 7 bases, with 18 bases between. The CDR3 runs 15 residues. Per the germline V gene, CDR1 is MNHNS and CDR2 is SASEGT.

The rearrangement uses TRBV30 and TRBJ1-2; D perhaps matches TRBD1 (5 bases). This CDR3 region has 13 residues. Germline V gene sequence: CDR1 GTSNPN, CDR2 SVGIG (reference sequence). Trimming pared 7 bases from V and 7 bases from J, leaving 19 bases between. The DNA of the CDR3 is TGTGCCTCCCGCGGGACCTACGGAACTGGCTACACCTTC. Its protein is CASRGTYGTGYTF.

The chain is built from TRBV11-2 and TRBJ2-3; 13 positions agree with TRBD2. This CDR3 region has 16 residues. Germline assignment: CDR1 SGHAT and CDR2 FQNNGV. With 5 bases clipped from V and 5 bases from J, the junction kept 7 bases outside the gene matches. The CDR3 region has the DNA TGTGCCAGCAGCCGAACCGGGACTAGCGGGGTAGATACGCAGTATTTT. It encodes CASSRTGTSGVDTQYF.

This clone was counted a few times. This sample also contains other DNA sequences that code for the same CDR3. This chain uses TRBV7-9 with TRBJ2-2, with D uncertain. The V end lost 2 bases, the J end lost 5 bases, and 3 bases lay between the germline ends. From germline, CDR1 is SEHNR and CDR2 FQNEAQ (reference sequence). The CDR3 runs 12 residues. CDR3 sequence reads: CASSLPTGELFF. CDR3 sequence (DNA): TGTGCCAGCAGCTTACCAACCGGGGAGCTGTTTTTT.

This clone appeared a few times. The rearrangement joins TRBV5-1 to TRBJ2-7; D may be TRBD1 (5 bases). Germline V gene sequence: CDR1 SGHRS, CDR2 YFSETQ. Deletions cut 2 bases from V and 3 bases from J, with 6 bases between. The CDR3 is 12 amino acids. Here the CDR3 reads CASSFQGYEQYF. Here the CDR3 DNA reads TGCGCCAGCAGCTTCCAGGGCTACGAGCAGTACTTC.

This clone was counted between two and nine times. V gene TRBV11-3 combines with J gene TRBJ1-4; no reliable D call. V lost 2 bases to trimming and J lost 10 bases, with 17 bases between them. The length of the CDR3 is 15 residues. Germline lookup yields CDR1 SGHNT and CDR2 YENEEA. The CDR3 sequence: CASSLNSDRWRKLFF. The CDR3 DNA reads TGTGCCAGCAGCTTAAATAGTGATCGGTGGAGAAAACTGTTTTTT.

This chain links TRBV28 with TRBJ2-1; 9 bases fit TRBD2. Germline V CDR1 and CDR2: MDHEN, SYDVKM. V gave up 5 bases and J gave up 9 bases; unmatched junction bases: 5. The CDR3 contains 13 residues. CDR3: CASSRGRAIEQFF. The CDR3 nucleotides are TGTGCCAGCAGTCGCGGGAGGGCCATTGAGCAGTTCTTC.

The chain uses TRBV11-3 and TRBJ2-2; D gene ambiguous. The V gene's germline CDR1 is SGHNT and CDR2 YENEEA. Trimming took 2 bases from V and 4 from J, leaving 8 bases between them. This CDR3 has 14 residues. The CDR3 reads CASSLNPGTGELFF. In DNA, the CDR3 is TGTGCCAGCAGCTTAAATCCGGGCACCGGGGAGCTGTTTTTT.

The V and J genes are TRBV13 and TRBJ2-7, with TRBD2 matching 10 bases. J was trimmed by 2 bases and V by 8 bases; bases with no gene match: 9. Germline-derived CDR1 and CDR2 are PRHDT and FYEKMQ (reference sequence). The CDR3 spans 15 residues. The CDR3 protein is CASAKPGTSAYEQYF. The CDR3, as DNA: TGTGCCAGCGCAAAACCCGGGACTAGCGCCTACGAGCAGTACTTC.

The chain is built from TRBV6-1 and TRBJ1-2; D gene ambiguous. The CDR3 has 12 residues. Germline V gives CDR1 MNHNS, CDR2 SASEGT. The V gene lost 8 bases and the J gene lost 7 bases, with 14 bases spanning the gap. The CDR3 DNA reads as TGTGCCAGCTCTAGAGCCGAACGTGGCTACACCTTC. It codes for CASSRAERGYTF.

The rearrangement links TRBV6-5 to TRBJ1-3; D gene unclear. Germline V lookup: CDR1 MNHEY, CDR2 SVGAGI. CDR3 length: 16 residues. Trimming removed 4 bases at V and 0 bases at J, with 13 bases between. The CDR3, as DNA: TGTGCCAGCAGTTCCCGCGTCAGCCCCTCTGGAAACACCATATATTTT. Protein: CASSSRVSPSGNTIYF.

The chain combines TRBV6-1 with TRBJ1-5; D gene unclear. The CDR3 runs to 13 residues. The V end was cut by 7 bases, the J end by 0 bases, with 7 bases between. Looked up from germline, CDR1 is MNHNS and CDR2 is SASEGT. The CDR3 DNA sequence: TGTGCCAGCAAGGCAGATAGCAATCAGCCCCAGCATTTT. Amino acids: CASKADSNQPQHF.

The chain combines TRBV29-1 with TRBJ2-1; TRBD2 matches at 12 bases. The CDR3 has 16 residues. Germline assignment: CDR1 SQVTM and CDR2 ANQGSEA. J gave up 3 bases and V 6 bases, and 9 bases lay outside the gene matches. CDR3 sequence reads: CSVRTSGTKGYNEQFF. The CDR3 region has the DNA TGCAGCGTGCGGACTAGCGGGACAAAGGGCTACAATGAGCAGTTCTTC.

The CDR3 DNA is TGTGCCAGCATCAAGGGCCGACAGTTCAGGGAGACCCAGTACTTC. Translating gives CASIKGRQFRETQYF. The chain joins TRBV28 to TRBJ2-5; tentatively, D is TRBD1 (5 bases). The germline gives CDR1 MDHEN, CDR2 SYDVKM. Deletions cut 7 bases from V and 5 bases from J, with 20 bases between. This CDR3 spans 15 amino acids.

The rearrangement joins TRBV6-1 to TRBJ1-4, with TRBD1 identical over 9 bases. The V gene's germline CDR1 is MNHNS and CDR2 SASEGT. J lost 7 bases, V lost 3 bases, and 15 bases had no gene match. The CDR3 consists of 18 residues. The DNA of the CDR3 is TGTGCCAGCAGTGAGGTTGTGGGACAGGGCTTCGGCGGTGAAAAACTGTTTTTT. It translates to CASSEVVGQGFGGEKLFF.

The rearrangement links TRBV30 to TRBJ1-2; D remains unclear. V was cut by 1 base and J by 4 bases, with 10 bases left in between. This CDR3 has 13 residues. CDR1 is GTSNPN, CDR2 SVGIG, per germline (reference sequence). The DNA for the CDR3 is TGTGCCTGGAGTGAAGCGGGGTTCTATGGCTACACCTTC. Amino acids: CAWSEAGFYGYTF.

This chain links TRBV25-1 with TRBJ1-1, with 8 nucleotides matching TRBD1. The CDR3 covers 14 residues. Germline CDR1 and CDR2: MGHDK and SYGVNS. V gave up 3 bases and J gave up 7 bases; unmatched junction bases: 7. The CDR3 spells CASSERLGTGEAFF. The CDR3 DNA reads TGTGCCAGCAGTGAGCGCCTCGGGACAGGTGAAGCTTTCTTT.